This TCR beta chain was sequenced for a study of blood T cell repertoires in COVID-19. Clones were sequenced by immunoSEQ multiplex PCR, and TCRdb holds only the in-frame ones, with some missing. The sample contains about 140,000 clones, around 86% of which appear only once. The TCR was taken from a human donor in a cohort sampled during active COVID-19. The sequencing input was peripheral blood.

CDR3 DNA: TGTGCCAGCTCACCGCCCGAGGCGGGCGGAGATACGCAGTATTTT. It encodes CASSPPEAGGDTQYF. This chain connects TRBV18 to TRBJ2-3; weak D call: TRBD2 (5 bases). The length of the CDR3 is 15 residues. Trimming pared 3 bases from V and 5 bases from J, leaving 15 bases between. Looked up from germline, CDR1 is KGHSH and CDR2 is LQKENI. Supplemented by reference TRBV18 and TRBJ2-3, the full variable domain reads NAGVMQNPRHLVRRRGQEARLRCSPMKGHSHVYWYRQLPEEGLKFMVYLQKENIIDESGMPKERFSAEFPKEGPSILRIQQVVRGDSAAYFCASSPPEAGGDTQYFGPGTRLTVL.